The clone carrying this T cell receptor beta chain was detected a few times. Its antigen is undetermined. This specimen comes from a study of vaccination and CD4 T cells after COVID-19. The germline V gene encodes CDR1 KGHDR and CDR2 SFDVKD. This CDR3 has 16 residues. The junction had 4 bases not matched to a gene; V was cut back by 3 bases and J by 2 bases. Researchers used the Oncomine TCR Beta short-read assay to sequence DNA from cultured CD4+ T cells. TCRdb reprocessed the PCR reads via MiXCR and lists one record per CDR3 protein. Counted here are approximately 27,000 distinct CDR3 sequences, 36% occurring once; the ten biggest clones make up about 3.3%. Time point described: late sampling 161 to 241 days after vaccination in a few convalescent patients. Treatment described: approximately 9-day PBMC culture with coronavirus spike peptide pools or control peptides (ViraFEST assay). ViraFEST stimulated the growth of antigen-specific T cells using peptide pools and subsequently profiled their TCRs by sequencing. Negative selection purified CD4+ T cells after less than 11 days of culture.

This receptor was identified in a human donor who had recovered from COVID-19. The starting material was CD4+ T cells from blood, cultured in vitro, obtained about 7 months after SARS-CoV-2 vaccination. J is TRBJ2-3 and V is TRBV24-1; TRBD2 agrees at 10 bases. The CDR3 protein is CATSDPSGRVTDTQYF. DNA for the CDR3: TGTGCCACCAGTGATCCTAGCGGGAGAGTCACAGATACGCAGTATTTT.